These 25 T cell receptor beta chains originate from one sample sequenced in a study of cytomegalovirus exposure and HLA in healthy donors. The study ran its PCR with 60 Vbeta and 13 Jbeta primers. Generated by immunoSEQ multiplex PCR, the TCRdb table keeps only in-frame clones and is missing some. This sample yields fewer than 20,000 clones, of which roughly 80% are seen a single time; 20% to 25% belongs to the top ten. Sequencing used PBMCs. The source is a human donor in good health.

The chain is built from TRBV30 and TRBJ1-2, with TRBD1 matching over 9 bases. Trimming removed 3 bases from V and 8 bases from J; junction bases left unmatched: 16. Germline V gene data show CDR1 as GTSNPN and CDR2 as SVGIG (reference sequence). CDR3 size: 16 residues. The CDR3 nucleotides are TGTGCCTGGAGCCCAGAAGCGGGGGACAGGGTAGACGGCTACACCTTC. This translates into CAWSPEAGDRVDGYTF.

This chain links TRBV6-4 with TRBJ1-5; D perhaps matches TRBD1 (5 bases). This CDR3 has 16 amino acids. Germline V gives CDR1 MRHNA, CDR2 SNTAGT. The ends were cut back, 10 bases at V and 3 bases at J, with 22 bases in the middle. CDR3 protein: CAIVRDGGTFNQPQHF. CDR3 bases: TGTGCCATCGTGAGAGATGGAGGGACCTTCAATCAGCCCCAGCATTTT.

The chain employs TRBV7-9 and TRBJ2-1, with TRBD2 matching over 7 bases. Germline V lookup: CDR1 SEHNR, CDR2 FQNEAQ (reference sequence). Unmatched junction bases numbered 7, after V lost 2 bases and J lost 0 bases. This CDR3 has 17 amino acids. CDR3 DNA sequence: TGTGCCAGCAGCTTATCAGCGGGATCGATCTCCTACAATGAGCAGTTCTTC. It encodes CASSLSAGSISYNEQFF.

The chain joins TRBV7-9 to TRBJ2-1, with 7 nucleotides matching TRBD2. The germline V gene has CDR1 SEHNR and CDR2 FQNEAQ (reference sequence). Losses at the gene ends were 1 base for V and 9 bases for J; bases not matched to a gene: 12. This CDR3 is 16 amino acids long. CDR3 sequence (DNA): TGTGCCAGCAGCTTAGGGGGTACTAGCGCGAGTATTGAGCAGTTCTTC. It yields the protein CASSLGGTSASIEQFF. Complete variable domain (other parts from reference TRBV7-9 and TRBJ2-1): DTGVSQNPRHKITKRGQNVTFRCDPISEHNRLYWYRQTLGQGPEFLTYFQNEAQLEKSRLLSDRFSAERPKGSFSTLEIQRTEQGDSAMYLCASSLGGTSASIEQFFGPGTRLTVL.

The rearrangement joins TRBV6-5 to TRBJ1-2; no firm D call. The V and J ends lost 8 bases and 6 bases respectively, with 16 bases between them. This CDR3 is built from 13 residues. Germline CDR1 and CDR2: MNHEY and SVGAGI. CDR3 DNA: TGTGCCAGCGGTGGGTCGACACGAAATGGCTACACCTTC. Amino acid sequence: CASGGSTRNGYTF.

CDR3 sequence: CASGSGGGNQPQHF. In DNA form, the CDR3 reads TGTGCCAGCGGCTCCGGAGGTGGCAATCAGCCCCAGCATTTT. The chain combines TRBV7-2 with TRBJ1-5; D unresolved. The V gene's germline CDR1 is SGHTA and CDR2 FQGNSA. V gave up 8 bases and J gave up 2 bases, with 13 bases separating them. The CDR3 has 14 residues.

The CDR3 spells CASSLLGDSGLIQYF. As DNA, the CDR3 is TGTGCCAGCAGTTTATTAGGGGACAGCGGGCTCATTCAGTACTTC. V usage is TRBV27 and J usage is TRBJ2-4; perhaps TRBD1 as D (7 bases). This CDR3 has 15 amino acids. The V end was cut by 1 base, the J end by 9 bases, with 16 bases between. Per germline, CDR1 MNHEY and CDR2 SMNVEV (reference sequence).

J is TRBJ2-1 and V is TRBV7-2; D unresolved. The CDR3 consists of 12 residues. Trimming removed 5 bases at V and 6 bases at J, with 8 bases between. Per germline, CDR1 SGHTA and CDR2 FQGNSA. The CDR3 DNA follows: TGTGCCAGCAGCCTGGCCCTCAATGAGCAGTTCTTC. It translates to CASSLALNEQFF.

This chain connects TRBV7-6 to TRBJ2-7; TRBD1 matches at 8 bases. Germline V gene data show CDR1 as SGHVS and CDR2 as FNYEAQ. The CDR3 is made up of 13 amino acids. V gave up 5 bases and J gave up 3 bases; unmatched junction bases: 3. The CDR3 bases are TGTGCCAGCAGCCCCACAGGGGGCTACGAGCAGTACTTC. It specifies CASSPTGGYEQYF. Full variable domain (missing parts from reference TRBV7-6 and TRBJ2-7): GAGVSQSPRYKVTKRGQDVALRCDPISGHVSLYWYRQALGQGPEFLTYFNYEAQQDKSGLPNDRFSAERPEGSISTLTIQRTEQRDSAMYRCASSPTGGYEQYFGPGTRLTVT.

The chain combines TRBV7-6 with TRBJ2-7, with D maybe TRBD2 (6 bases). This CDR3 is 12 amino acids long. Between the trimmed V and J ends, which lost 5 bases and 7 bases, there was a span of 12 bases. CDR1 and CDR2 (germline): SGHVS, FNYEAQ. CDR3 sequence: CASSPNRGEQYF. Written as DNA, the CDR3 is TGTGCCAGCAGCCCCAACCGGGGGGAGCAGTACTTC. The variable domain in full, with the rest retrieved from reference TRBV7-6 and TRBJ2-7, is GAGVSQSPRYKVTKRGQDVALRCDPISGHVSLYWYRQALGQGPEFLTYFNYEAQQDKSGLPNDRFSAERPEGSISTLTIQRTEQRDSAMYRCASSPNRGEQYFGPGTRLTVT.

V usage is TRBV19 and J usage is TRBJ2-3; TRBD1 aligns across 7 bases. In germline, CDR1 is LNHDA, CDR2 SQIVND (reference sequence). The CDR3 contains 14 residues. Unmatched junction bases numbered 6, after V lost 3 bases and J lost 6 bases. The CDR3 loop is CASSIQGVTDTQYF. The CDR3 DNA follows: TGTGCCAGTAGTATTCAGGGGGTCACGGATACGCAGTATTTT.

This clone was detected a few times. The chain is built from TRBV6-1 and TRBJ1-2; 8 bases map to TRBD1. The CDR3 contains 13 residues. With V trimmed by 5 bases and J by 7 bases, 6 bases remained unmatched. The V gene's germline CDR1 is MNHNS and CDR2 SASEGT. As DNA, the CDR3 is TGTGCCAGCAGTTTTCAGGGGGCCCTTGGCTACACCTTC. The encoded protein is CASSFQGALGYTF.

The chain employs TRBV27 and TRBJ1-2; D is possibly TRBD1 (5 bases). This CDR3 has 16 residues. The germline gives CDR1 MNHEY, CDR2 SMNVEV (reference sequence). V dropped 0 bases and J dropped 3 bases, with 14 bases sitting between them. Here the CDR3 DNA reads TGTGCCAGCAGTTTATCTGGGGGAGGCAGGCACTATGGCTACACCTTC. It codes for CASSLSGGGRHYGYTF.

V and J are TRBV6-1 and TRBJ2-7; 9 bases line up with TRBD2. With V trimmed by 2 bases and J by 3 bases, 2 bases remained unmatched. Germline V gene data show CDR1 as MNHNS and CDR2 as SASEGT. This CDR3 has 14 residues. The CDR3 loop reads CASSESGRIYEQYF. The CDR3 region has the DNA TGTGCCAGCAGTGAAAGCGGGAGGATCTACGAGCAGTACTTC.

This rearrangement joins TRBV19 to TRBJ1-3, with D unresolved. CDR3 size: 15 residues. The V end was cut by 0 bases, the J end by 2 bases, with 8 bases between. Germline CDR1 LNHDA, CDR2 SQIVND (reference sequence). The CDR3 DNA reads TGTGCCAGTAGTATAGAAGCAGGCACTGGAAACACCATATATTTT. Translation: CASSIEAGTGNTIYF.

This clone was counted once. The rearrangement joins TRBV4-2 to TRBJ2-1; the match to TRBD2 covers 7 bases. Germline V CDR1 and CDR2: LGHNA, YNFKEQ. The CDR3 is made up of 13 amino acids. Trimming cost V 4 bases and J 8 bases; bases outside gene matches: 5. As DNA, the CDR3 is TGTGCCAGCAGCCCACTAGCGTTCGATGAGCAGTTCTTC. Its translation is CASSPLAFDEQFF.

The rearrangement joins TRBV5-6 to TRBJ2-1, with D tentatively TRBD1 (6 bases). Germline V gene data show CDR1 as SGHDT and CDR2 as YYEEEE. Trimming stripped 4 bases from V and 4 bases from J, with 9 bases between. This CDR3 comprises 13 residues. The chain's CDR3 is CASSPTGYNEQFF. CDR3 sequence (DNA): TGTGCCAGCAGCCCCACAGGGTACAATGAGCAGTTCTTC.

CDR3 region: CASSLQGADYGYTF. As DNA, the CDR3 is TGTGCCAGTAGTCTCCAAGGGGCAGACTATGGCTACACCTTC. This rearrangement joins TRBV19 to TRBJ1-2, with a tentative D call TRBD1 (5 bases). The germline CDR1 and CDR2 sequences are LNHDA and SQIVND (reference sequence). The CDR3 contains 14 residues. Deletions cut 5 bases from V and 3 bases from J, with 13 bases between.

The chain joins TRBV11-2 to TRBJ2-3; tentative D call: TRBD1 (6 bases). The V gene lost 2 bases and the J gene lost 6 bases, with 9 bases spanning the gap. Germline values: CDR1 SGHAT, CDR2 FQNNGV. The CDR3 is made up of 13 amino acids. As DNA, the CDR3 is TGTGCCAGCAGCTTAAACAGGGTCGATACGCAGTATTTT. This translates into CASSLNRVDTQYF.

The chain combines TRBV5-1 with TRBJ2-7, with TRBD1 as a possible D gene (6 bases). The CDR3 loop spans 15 amino acids. Germline CDR1 and CDR2: SGHRS and YFSETQ. Deletions cut 0 bases from V and 5 bases from J, with 15 bases between. The CDR3 bases are TGCGCCAGCAGCTTGGGGGCTAGGGGGATCGACGAGCAGTACTTC. It specifies CASSLGARGIDEQYF.

The V call is TRBV29-1, the J call TRBJ2-1, with D unclear. The CDR3 has 13 amino acids. Trimming shortened V by 2 bases and J by 8 bases, and 13 bases separated the two germline ends. The germline CDR1 and CDR2 sequences are SQVTM and ANQGSEA. This chain's CDR3 is CSVESGLLHEQFF. The CDR3 DNA sequence: TGCAGCGTTGAATCGGGTCTACTACATGAGCAGTTCTTC.

This sequence joins TRBV2 and TRBJ1-5, with TRBD1 matching 9 bases. V lost 6 bases, J lost 7 bases, and 7 bases stayed unmatched. Looked up from germline, CDR1 is SNHLY and CDR2 is FYNNEI. This CDR3 has 14 residues. Here the CDR3 DNA reads TGTGCCAGCAGCTTCCGGGACAGGGAACAGCCCCAGCATTTT. Protein: CASSFRDREQPQHF.

This sequence joins TRBV6-5 and TRBJ2-5; 11 positions match TRBD2. This CDR3 has 15 amino acids. Looked up from germline, CDR1 is MNHEY and CDR2 is SVGAGI. J was trimmed by 3 bases and V by 5 bases; bases with no gene match: 5. CDR3: CASSRVTSGKETQYF. In DNA form, the CDR3 reads TGTGCCAGCAGTAGGGTGACTAGCGGGAAAGAGACCCAGTACTTC.

This chain's CDR3 is CASSFTGGGYEQYF. CDR3 bases: TGCGCCAGCAGCTTCACAGGGGGCGGGTACGAGCAGTACTTC. This chain joins TRBV5-1 and TRBJ2-7; 9 nucleotides align to TRBD1. Per the germline V gene, CDR1 is SGHRS and CDR2 is YFSETQ. V shed 2 bases, J shed 4 bases, and the junction held 4 bases outside the gene matches. The CDR3 runs 14 residues.

The CDR3: CASSLDLARQGEQYF. The CDR3 DNA reads as TGTGCCAGCAGCTTGGATCTAGCGCGTCAAGGGGAGCAGTACTTC. The chain is built from TRBV5-4 and TRBJ2-7; tentative D call: TRBD2 (6 bases). V lost 0 bases, J lost 7 bases, and 17 bases lay in between. The germline gives CDR1 SGHNT, CDR2 YYREEE (reference sequence). The CDR3 covers 15 residues.